The 8 T cell receptor beta chains presented below share a single source sample, sequenced in a study of preoperative IRX-2 immunotherapy in early breast cancer. Treatment described: preoperative locoregional IRX-2 cytokine immunotherapy. Sequencing used immunoSEQ multiplex PCR; TCRdb keeps in-frame clones, though not all of them. This table has 20,000 to 30,000 clones, 75% appearing once. This specimen was lymph node tissue, taken after IRX-2 immunotherapy. These TCRs come from a human donor with breast cancer.

The chain is built from TRBV7-6 and TRBJ1-4, with TRBD1 matching 7 bases. Unmatched junction bases numbered 3, after V lost 5 bases and J lost 3 bases. This CDR3 is 14 amino acids long. CDR1 is SGHVS, CDR2 FNYEAQ, per germline. The DNA of the CDR3 is TGTGCCAGCAGCACCGGGACAGCTAATGAAAAACTGTTTTTT. Protein: CASSTGTANEKLFF.

The rearrangement links TRBV11-3 to TRBJ2-1; 11 bases align to TRBD2. The CDR3 spans 15 residues. The V gene end was trimmed by 6 bases and the J gene end by 4 bases; junction bases not matched to a gene: 5. Germline CDR1 reads SGHNT; CDR2 reads YENEEA. The CDR3, as DNA: TGTGCCAGCAGTTACTCTAGCGGGAGGTACAATGAGCAGTTCTTC. It is translated as CASSYSSGRYNEQFF.

The CDR3 DNA follows: TGCGCCAGCAGCCCGGGGACTAGCGGGCCACGAATCCCCACAGATACGCAGTATTTT. Amino acid sequence: CASSPGTSGPRIPTDTQYF. V gene TRBV5-1 combines with J gene TRBJ2-3; TRBD2 aligns across 12 bases. The V gene end was trimmed by 4 bases and the J gene end by 2 bases; junction bases not matched to a gene: 14. This CDR3 contains 19 residues. Looked up from germline, CDR1 is SGHRS and CDR2 is YFSETQ.

The chain joins TRBV6-8 to TRBJ2-5; unclear D gene. V was pared by 5 bases and J by 2 bases, with 9 bases between. Germline V gene lookup returns CDR1 MNHGY and CDR2 SAAAGT. The CDR3 has 13 residues. The CDR3 here is CASSVPPQETQYF. Here the CDR3 DNA reads TGTGCCAGCAGTGTCCCCCCACAAGAGACCCAGTACTTC.

The chain combines TRBV6-8 with TRBJ2-7, with D possibly being TRBD2 (6 bases). CDR3 length: 16 residues. V lost 2 bases, J lost 0 bases, and 14 bases lay in between. CDR1 and CDR2 (germline): MNHGY, SAAAGT. The CDR3 loop reads CASSYPLGGNSYEQYF. CDR3 bases: TGTGCCAGCAGTTACCCACTCGGGGGAAACTCCTACGAGCAGTACTTC.

The chain recombines TRBV28 with TRBJ2-7, with D maybe TRBD1 (5 bases). Trimming shortened V by 3 bases and J by 12 bases, and 15 bases separated the two germline ends. The CDR3 runs 12 residues. Germline-derived CDR1 and CDR2 are MDHEN and SYDVKM. The CDR3, as DNA: TGTGCCAGCAGTTTCTCCGACAGCCCAAGGTACTTC. It codes for CASSFSDSPRYF. Based on the CDR3 plus reference TRBV28 and TRBJ2-7, the full variable domain is DVKVTQSSRYLVKRTGEKVFLECVQDMDHENMFWYRQDPGLGLRLIYFSYDVKMKEKGDIPEGYSVSREKKERFSLILESASTNQTSMYLCASSFSDSPRYFGPGTRLTVT.

This chain uses TRBV11-3 with TRBJ2-7; weak D call: TRBD1 (5 bases). There are 14 residues in the CDR3. V lost 5 bases, J lost 1 base, and 12 bases lay in between. Germline V gives CDR1 SGHNT, CDR2 YENEEA. Written as DNA, the CDR3 is TGTGCCAGCAGCAGGACACTACAATCCTACGAGCAGTACTTC. The encoded protein is CASSRTLQSYEQYF.

The sample holds a few counts of this clone. This chain uses TRBV5-1 with TRBJ1-1; a possible D gene is TRBD1 (5 bases). The CDR3 consists of 15 residues. Deletions cut 0 bases from V and 0 bases from J, with 9 bases between. Germline-derived CDR1 and CDR2 are SGHRS and YFSETQ. In DNA form, the CDR3 reads TGCGCCAGCAGCTTGGGGGGGACTATGAACACTGAAGCTTTCTTT. Translation: CASSLGGTMNTEAFF.